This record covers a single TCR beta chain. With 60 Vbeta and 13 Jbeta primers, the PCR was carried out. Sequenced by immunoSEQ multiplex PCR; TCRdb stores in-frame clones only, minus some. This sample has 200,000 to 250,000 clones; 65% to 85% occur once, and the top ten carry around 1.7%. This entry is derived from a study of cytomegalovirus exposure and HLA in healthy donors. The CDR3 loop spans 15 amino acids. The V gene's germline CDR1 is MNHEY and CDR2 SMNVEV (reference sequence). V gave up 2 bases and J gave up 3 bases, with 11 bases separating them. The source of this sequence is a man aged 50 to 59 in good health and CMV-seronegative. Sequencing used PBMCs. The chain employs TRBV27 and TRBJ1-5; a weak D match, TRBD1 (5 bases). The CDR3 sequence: CASSLNPRDNQPQHF. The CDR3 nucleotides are TGTGCCAGCAGTTTAAATCCCAGGGACAATCAGCCCCAGCATTTT.